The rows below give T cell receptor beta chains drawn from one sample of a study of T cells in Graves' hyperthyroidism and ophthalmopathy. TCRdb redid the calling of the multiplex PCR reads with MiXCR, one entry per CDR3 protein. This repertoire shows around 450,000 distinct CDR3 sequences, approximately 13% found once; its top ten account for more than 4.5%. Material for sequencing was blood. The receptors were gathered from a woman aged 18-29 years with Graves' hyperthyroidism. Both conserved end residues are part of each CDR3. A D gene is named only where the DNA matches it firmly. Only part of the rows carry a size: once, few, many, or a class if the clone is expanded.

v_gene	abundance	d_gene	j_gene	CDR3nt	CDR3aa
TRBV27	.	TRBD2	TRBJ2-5	TGTGCCAGCAGTTCCCGACTAGCGGAGAGCACAGATACGCAGTACTTC	CASSSRLAESTDTQYF
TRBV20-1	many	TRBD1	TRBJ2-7	TGCAGTGCTAGAGATCGGTTGGGACAGGGGATTTACGAGCAGTACTTC	CSARDRLGQGIYEQYF
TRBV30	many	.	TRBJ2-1	TGTGCCTGGAGTCAATGGGATGAGCAGTTCTTC	CAWSQWDEQFF
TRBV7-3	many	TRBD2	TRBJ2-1	TGTGCCAGCAGCTTAGGGACCTCTAGCGGTGAGCAGTTCTTC	CASSLGTSSGEQFF
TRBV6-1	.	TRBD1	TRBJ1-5	TGTGCCAGCAGTGTACAGGGGAGTAGCAATCAGCCCCAGCATTTT	CASSVQGSSNQPQHF
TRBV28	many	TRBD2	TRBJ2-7	TGTGCCAGCAGTTTATTTGGGGGGGTGTACGAGCAGTACTTC	CASSLFGGVYEQYF
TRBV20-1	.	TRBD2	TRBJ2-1	TGCAGTGCTAGAGTCGGAGCGGGAGTTACCTACAATGAGCAGTTCTTC	CSARVGAGVTYNEQFF
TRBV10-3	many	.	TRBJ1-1	TGTGCCATCAGTGAGTTTGATCCGGGACACACCGATGAAGCTTTCTTT	CAISEFDPGHTDEAFF
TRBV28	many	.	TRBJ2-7	TGTGCCAGTCACCCTAGCCCGACGGGGGAGCAGTACTTC	CASHPSPTGEQYF
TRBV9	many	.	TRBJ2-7	TGTGCCAGCAGCAATTCGCCGGGACTGATACCCTACGAGCAGTACTTC	CASSNSPGLIPYEQYF
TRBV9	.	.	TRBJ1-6	TGTGCCAGCAGCGTAGGGGGGGGTTTTAATTCACCCCTCCACTTT	CASSVGGGFNSPLHF
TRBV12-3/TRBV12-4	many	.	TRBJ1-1	TGTGCCAGCACGACAGCTTTGAACACTGAAGCTTTCTTT	CASTTALNTEAFF
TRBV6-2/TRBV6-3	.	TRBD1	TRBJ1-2	TGTGCCAGCAGGGACAGGCTGAGCGACGGCTACACCTTC	CASRDRLSDGYTF
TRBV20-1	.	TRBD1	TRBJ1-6	TGCAGTGCTACGGACAGGGTTAATAATTCACCCCTCCACTTT	CSATDRVNNSPLHF
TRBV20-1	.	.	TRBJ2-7	TGCAGTGCCTCCGCGGACGCCTACGAGCAGTACTTC	CSASADAYEQYF
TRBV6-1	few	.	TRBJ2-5	TGTGCCAGCAGTGGGGGGGACAGAGTAACCCAGTACTTC	CASSGGDRVTQYF
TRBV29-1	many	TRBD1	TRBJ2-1	TGCAGCGTTGTCTGGCAGGGGGATGAGCAGTTCTTC	CSVVWQGDEQFF
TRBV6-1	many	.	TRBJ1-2	TGTGCCAGCAGATTGGACGGGACATCGGGCTACACCTTC	CASRLDGTSGYTF
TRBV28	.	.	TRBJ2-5	TGTGCCAGCAGTTTATGGGACACGACGGGGGTTGGGAAGACCCAGTACTTC	CASSLWDTTGVGKTQYF
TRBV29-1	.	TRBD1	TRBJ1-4	TGCAGCGTCCAGGGGGCCTCGGAAAAACTGTTTTTT	CSVQGASEKLFF
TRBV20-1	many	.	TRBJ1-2	TGCAGTGCTAGCAGGGGAACTTATGGCTACACCTTC	CSASRGTYGYTF
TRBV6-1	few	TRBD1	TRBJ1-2	TGTGCCAGCAGTACCGATCAGGGGGCGTATGGCTACACCTTC	CASSTDQGAYGYTF